The sequence of this T cell receptor beta chain was determined in a study of shared clonotypes between healthy human individuals. Turning to the study itself: A donor's plate count was three for CD4 naive and three for CD4 memory; CD8 naive had two and CD8 memory one.

This CDR3 has 14 residues. V was clipped by 5 bases and J by 7 bases; unmatched bases: 4. Germline V gene sequence: CDR1 SGHRS, CDR2 YFSETQ. Details on this clone: The antigen remains unidentified.

The authors' processing: Junction-only sequences without quality scores were provided by ImmunoSEQ, so filtering was different. Here immunoSEQ multiplex PCR was the method, and the copy in TCRdb shows in-frame clones only, minus some. That table gives V, J and clone size, and the DNA gave D and trimming. The sample contains more than 2 million clones, 85% to 95% of which appear only once. Study results and caveats: Sequencing of the sorted subsets was shown by rarefaction to be incomplete despite large depth.

Sequencing input: naive CD4+ T cells sorted from blood. The subset was: CD45RA+ positively selected. This clonotype originated in a man between 18 and 29 years old in good health. J is TRBJ2-1 and V is TRBV5-1, with TRBD2 matching 12 bases. CDR3 nucleotides: TGCGCCAGCAGGGCTAGCGGGAGGGGGAATGAGCAGTTCTTC. Protein product: CASRASGRGNEQFF.